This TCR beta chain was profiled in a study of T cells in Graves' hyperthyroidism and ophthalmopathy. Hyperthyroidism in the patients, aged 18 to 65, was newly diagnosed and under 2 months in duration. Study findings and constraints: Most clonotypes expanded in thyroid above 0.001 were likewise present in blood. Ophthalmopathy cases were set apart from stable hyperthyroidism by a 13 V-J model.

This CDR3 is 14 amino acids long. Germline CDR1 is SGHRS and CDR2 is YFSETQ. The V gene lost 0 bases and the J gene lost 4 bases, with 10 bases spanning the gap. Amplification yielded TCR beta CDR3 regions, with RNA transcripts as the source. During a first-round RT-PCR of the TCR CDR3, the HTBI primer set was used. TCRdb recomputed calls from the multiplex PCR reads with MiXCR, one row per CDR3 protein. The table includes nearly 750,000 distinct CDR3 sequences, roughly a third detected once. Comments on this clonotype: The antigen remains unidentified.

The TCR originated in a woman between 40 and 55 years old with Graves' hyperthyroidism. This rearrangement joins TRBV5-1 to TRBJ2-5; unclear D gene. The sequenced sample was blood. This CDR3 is CASSLEPFVETQYF. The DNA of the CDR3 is TGCGCCAGCAGCTTGGAACCTTTCGTAGAGACCCAGTACTTC.